This T cell receptor (beta chain) was identified during a study of graft-versus-host responses after intestinal transplantation (dated by TCRdb to the early 2020s). In terms of the full investigation: Multivisceral, liver-intestinal, or isolated intestinal transplants were received by the recipients. Anti-thymocyte globulin induction was given to all recipients, followed by maintenance tacrolimus and steroids for approximately 3 years. After intestinal transplantation, graft-versus-host and host-versus-graft alloreactive T cell clones were followed in the graft, circulation and bone marrow using bulk TCR-beta CDR3 sequencing. Alloreactive clones were identified by sequencing pre-transplant mixed lymphocyte reaction products and comparing these products with unstimulated pre-transplant donor and recipient T cells. The cohort enrolled about two dozen intestinal transplant recipients including one retransplant, and a few patients lacking pretransplant specimens were excluded. Donor T cell macrochimerism was defined as a peak of at least 4% donor T cells among recipient peripheral blood mononuclear cells. Rather than being sequenced by the commercial service, samples from a few later patients were sequenced in-house on an Illumina MiSeq and processed with MiXCR.

The CDR3 goes from the cysteine to the phenylalanine over 16 residues. CDR3 DNA is the only sequence kept; it has 48 bases, read in frame from the first base. A distance of 17 bases separates the germline ends of V and J, which lose 3 bases and 5 bases respectively. The germline V gene (reference sequence) provides CDR1 SEHNR and CDR2 FQNEAQ. After transplant, bone marrow was aspirated from the posterior iliac crest or from another site selected by the physician. In regard to this clone: Its binding antigen is unknown. Base qualities are not at hand, and no much larger clone is one base apart.

What the authors observed across the whole study: In patients with donor T cell macrochimerism, the allografts had high GvH to HvG T cell clonal ratios. Early after transplant, peak levels of circulating GvH clones were associated with declines in HvG clones. The conclusions were limited by the relatively low number and heterogeneity of the intestinal transplant patients. GvH clones were detected in recipient bone marrow, and some of these GvH clones were observed earlier in ileal mucosa or blood, consistent with an intestinal mucosal origin.

The library was obtained by the immunoSEQ multiplex PCR assay. For most patients, high-throughput TCR-beta CDR3 sequencing of genomic DNA was performed by Adaptive Biotechnologies. The study's processing was this. Adaptive's ImmunoSEQ software was the source of the TCR sequencing data for approximately 18 patients, while a few other patients were processed with MiXCR and VDJtools. CDR3 nucleotide sequences shared between donor and recipient were removed because the origin of such sequences could not be assigned. To count as alloreactive, a clone needed at least 2-fold expansion over unstimulated cells and a minimum CFSE-low frequency of 0.002% (template counts) or 0.001% (read counts). Clones detected in sequenced pre-transplant spleen, lymph node, or MLR CFSE-low populations of the donor or recipient were defined as mappable. The cumulative frequency of alloreactive clones was calculated as a percentage of all sequences, weighted by copy number. The source is immuneACCESS, and TCRdb retained only in-frame sequences with V and J called. Part of the clones is not carried over; for the studies checked, unresolved V genes explain less than half of this, and the remainder is unexplained. V and J calls plus clone size are reproduced from that table; the DNA served to infer D and trimming. The sample contains some 10,000 clones, about 95% of them found a single time. The biggest ten clones account for 15% to 20% of the sample.

The sequence links TRBV7-9 to TRBJ1-5, with a weak D call of TRBD1 (5 bases match). This TCR derives from a human patient who received an intestinal transplant, so some T cells may come from the graft donor. The sample was bone marrow, taken 521 days after intestinal transplantation. Here is the DNA: TGTGCCAGCAGCTTGTGGGTAGGTCAGGGCGATCAGCCCCAGCATTTT. Its protein product is CASSLWVGQGDQPQHF.